Presented here are 12 T cell receptor beta chains from one specimen sequenced in a study of cytomegalovirus exposure and HLA in healthy donors. Assay: immunoSEQ multiplex PCR; the TCRdb copy retains only in-frame clones and omits some. The sample includes 50,000 to 80,000 clones, 85% to 95% of them seen just once. Sequenced material: PBMCs. The receptor set was obtained from a woman aged 18 to 35 in good health and CMV-seropositive.

The chain links TRBV11-2 to TRBJ1-5; TRBD1 matches 8 bases. The CDR3 extends over 13 amino acids. CDR1 and CDR2 (germline): SGHAT, FQNNGV. J gave up 7 bases and V 7 bases, and 6 bases lay outside the gene matches. CDR3 nucleotide sequence: TGTGCCAGCACCCTTGACAGGGGACAGCCCCAGCATTTT. Amino acid sequence: CASTLDRGQPQHF.

J is TRBJ2-7 and V is TRBV7-9, with TRBD1 matching 9 bases. The CDR3 contains 12 residues. CDR1 and CDR2 from the germline V gene are SEHNR and FQNEAQ (reference sequence). DNA for the CDR3: TGTGCTACGGGACAGGGCTCCTACGAGCAGTACTTC. This codes for CATGQGSYEQYF.

This chain uses TRBV19 with TRBJ2-7; 8 nucleotides line up with TRBD1. The V gene end was trimmed by 3 bases and the J gene end by 5 bases; junction bases not matched to a gene: 12. Germline loops: CDR1 LNHDA, CDR2 SQIVND (reference sequence). The CDR3 length is 16 residues. As DNA, the CDR3 is TGTGCCAGTAGTATGGTGGACAGGGCGGATTTGGACGAGCAGTACTTC. This codes for CASSMVDRADLDEQYF.

The CDR3 protein is CASRGGQGRERNTEAFF. The CDR3 DNA follows: TGTGCCAGCAGGGGGGGACAGGGAAGGGAAAGGAACACTGAAGCTTTCTTT. This chain links TRBV27 with TRBJ1-1, with 9 bases that match TRBD1. Germline V gene lookup returns CDR1 MNHEY and CDR2 SMNVEV (reference sequence). J was trimmed by 1 base and V by 6 bases; bases with no gene match: 12. The CDR3 is 17 residues long.

This chain links TRBV30 with TRBJ1-2; 10 nucleotides match TRBD1. Trimming at V came to 5 bases and at J to 8 bases, leaving 5 bases not matched to a gene. This CDR3 has 12 amino acids. In germline, CDR1 is GTSNPN, CDR2 SVGIG (reference sequence). This chain's CDR3 is CAWPGTGEGYTF. CDR3 DNA sequence: TGTGCCTGGCCCGGGACAGGGGAAGGCTACACCTTC.

The chain recombines TRBV4-3 with TRBJ2-5; no firm D call. Looked up from germline, CDR1 is LGHNA and CDR2 is YSLEER. V was cut by 0 bases and J by 5 bases, with 4 bases left in between. This CDR3 is 12 amino acids long. CDR3: CASSQDRETQYF. CDR3 sequence (DNA): TGCGCCAGCAGCCAAGATCGGGAGACCCAGTACTTC.

Only one count was recorded for this clone. The chain uses TRBV19 and TRBJ1-3; D is unclear. The CDR3 length is 17 residues. Looked up from germline, CDR1 is LNHDA and CDR2 is SQIVND (reference sequence). The V and J ends lost 3 bases and 0 bases respectively, with 15 bases between them. This CDR3 reads CASSMRTFATSGNTIYF. The DNA of the CDR3 is TGTGCCAGTAGTATGAGGACTTTCGCTACCTCTGGAAACACCATATATTTT.

Comments on this clone: At one end, the junction sequence differs from germline, possibly due to a read error. The V call is TRBV28, the J call TRBJ2-5; TRBD2 matches 14 bases. Per germline, CDR1 MDHEN and CDR2 SYDVKM. This CDR3 comprises 15 residues. DNA for the CDR3: TGTGCCAGCAGGGGACTAGCGGGAGTAGGAGAGACCCAGCACTTC. Its translation is CASRGLAGVGETQHF.

This chain joins TRBV5-1 and TRBJ2-5, with 11 bases identical to TRBD2. From germline, CDR1 is SGHRS and CDR2 YFSETQ. V shed 0 bases, J shed 5 bases, and the junction held 6 bases outside the gene matches. The CDR3 covers 16 residues. In nucleotides, the CDR3 is TGCGCCAGCAGCTTGGAAGTAGCGGGGGGGCTTGAGACCCAGTACTTC. Protein sequence: CASSLEVAGGLETQYF.

V gene TRBV28 combines with J gene TRBJ1-1; the match to TRBD1 covers 9 bases. There are 13 residues in the CDR3. J was trimmed by 7 bases and V by 6 bases; bases with no gene match: 6. The germline CDR1 and CDR2 sequences are MDHEN and SYDVKM. The CDR3 DNA sequence: TGTGCCAGCAGCTTAGGACAGGGGATTGAAGCTTTCTTT. It yields the protein CASSLGQGIEAFF.

The genes are TRBV7-9 and TRBJ2-3, with 11 bases identical to TRBD2. CDR3 length: 16 amino acids. CDR1 and CDR2 from the germline V gene are SEHNR and FQNEAQ (reference sequence). The V segment lost 4 bases and the J segment 4 bases; nucleotides outside the gene matches: 7. The CDR3 nucleotides read TGTGCCAGCAGCTCACATGCACTAGCGGGAGCAGATACGCAGTATTTT. It encodes CASSSHALAGADTQYF.

This chain links TRBV28 with TRBJ1-5; unclear D gene. CDR3 size: 14 residues. The germline V gene has CDR1 MDHEN and CDR2 SYDVKM. Trimming shortened V by 5 bases and J by 2 bases, and 10 bases separated the two germline ends. CDR3: CASSPIHGNQPQHF. DNA for the CDR3: TGTGCCAGCAGTCCGATACACGGCAATCAGCCCCAGCATTTT.